The clone carrying this T cell receptor beta chain has ten or more counts. Its antigen is still unknown. At one of its ends the junction is not consistent with the germline gene, which may arise from a read error. The sample comes from a study of T cell repertoires in cytomegalovirus infection. Findings and caveats of the study: Across the ex vivo response, the dominant clonotypes were HLA-C-restricted CMV-specific TCR beta clonotypes.

MiXCR was run by TCRdb on the reads, yielding one entry per CDR3 protein. The repertoire consists of some 920,000 distinct CDR3 sequences, with around 32% occurring once and the leading ten covering about an eighth. The CDR3 runs to 16 residues. Per the germline V gene, CDR1 is SSHAT and CDR2 is FNYEAQ (reference sequence). The specimen was cultured CD8+ T cells from PBMCs, collected from culture after CMV antigen stimulation. This receptor was obtained from a human donor in good health (CMV status not recorded). Some clones in this sample may be carry-over from other donors' samples. This chain uses TRBV7-7 with TRBJ2-1; 12 positions match TRBD2. As DNA, the CDR3 is TGTGCTAGCAGCCAAGGACTAGCGGGGCCCTACAATGAGCAGTTCTTC. It translates to CASSQGLAGPYNEQFF.